This TCR beta chain was identified during a study of blood T cell repertoires in COVID-19. CDR1 and CDR2 from the germline V gene are KGHSH and LQKENI. The CDR3 covers 16 residues. V lost 4 bases and J 6 bases, leaving 18 bases between the germline ends. Generated by immunoSEQ multiplex PCR, the TCRdb table keeps only in-frame clones and is missing some. The profile shows around 100,000 clones, around 91% of them singletons. Sequencing was carried out using peripheral blood. The chain joins TRBV18 to TRBJ1-4, with D possibly being TRBD1 (5 bases). This TCR derives from a woman aged 80 or over with acute or convalescent COVID-19. CDR3 nucleotides: TGTGCCAGCTCACGAACCTCAGGGATCGGGTATGAAAAACTGTTTTTT. It is translated as CASSRTSGIGYEKLFF.